This T cell receptor beta chain was sequenced for a study of OX40 agonist ivuxolimab in advanced cancers. Looking at the study overall: Ivuxolimab was an agonistic, fully human IgG2 monoclonal antibody directed against OX40 (CD134), a costimulatory receptor. Intravenous ivuxolimab was administered to patients every 2 weeks at six dose levels: 0.01, 0.1, 0.3, 1.5, 3 and 10 mg/kg. Of the approximately 50 patients in dose escalation, 19 had hepatocellular carcinoma, some 15 had melanoma, 9 had renal cell carcinoma and 9 had head and neck cancer. The dose-escalation cohort was about 87% male with a mean age of approximately 59 years, ranging from 23 to 79. Patients were allowed to have had prior anti-PD-1, anti-PD-L1 or anti-CTLA-4 therapy, and 40% of the dose-escalation patients had previously received checkpoint inhibitors. Partial responses occurred in three dose-escalation patients: two with cutaneous melanoma and one with hepatocellular carcinoma. The point of sequencing TCRbeta in the periphery was to test whether ivuxolimab changed TCR sequence diversity and drove clonal T-cell expansion. The paper reports the monotherapy dose-escalation portion (N = 52 patients) of the phase I ivuxolimab trial. Broader findings and caveats from the paper: The antigen specificity of the peripheral T cells that underwent clonal expansion was not determined. Low levels of normalized T-cell clonal expansion were also seen in some nonresponding patients. After ivuxolimab, more expanded clones were found on average in CD8+ T cells than in CD4+ T cells. In the 0.1-3.0 mg/kg groups, partial responders were among the patients with the lowest normalized peripheral clonal expansion, particularly in CD8+ T cells. At doses of 0.1 to 3.0 mg/kg, clonal expansion of both CD4+ and CD8+ T cells in blood was seen between baseline and week 6.

To sequence the TCRbeta CDR3 region, genomic DNA was isolated from the sorted cells. The immunoSEQ Assay was used for sequencing of TCRbeta CDR3 regions. What TCRdb holds here is the immuneACCESS table cut down to in-frame rearrangements. Part of the clones is not present; checked against another copy, under half of the missing clones reflect an unresolved V gene, and the others are unexplained. The sample yields about 48,000 clones; approximately 83% were counted once. The top ten clones comprise roughly 1.2% of the sample. The germline V gene (reference sequence) specifies WNHNN as CDR1 and SYGVQD as CDR2. Trimming removed 4 bases from V and 2 bases from J, leaving 12 bases between the germline ends. From the cysteine up to the phenylalanine, the CDR3 has a length of 14 residues. The read is trimmed to its CDR3 DNA, 42 bases read in frame from base 1. To note about this clone: The target of this receptor is not known. Qualities for individual bases were not recorded, and no much larger clone is one base off.

The trial excluded patients who had a history of autoimmune disease or were on systemic immunosuppression. Peripheral blood for TCR sequencing was drawn from every dose cohort at baseline, at cycle 4 day 1 and at cycle 7 day 1. Samples were obtained from an open-label, multicenter, first-in-human phase I dose-escalation trial of ivuxolimab. Adults with locally advanced or metastatic head and neck squamous cell, hepatocellular, melanoma or renal cell carcinoma were enrolled in the trial. Before TCR sequencing, CD4+ T cells and CD8+ T cells from peripheral blood were sorted into separate populations.

Sample: CD4+ or CD8+ T cells sorted from blood, taken in a trial of the OX40 agonist ivuxolimab. The rearrangement combines TRBV10-1 with TRBJ2-7, and the D gene may be TRBD1, 6 bases matching. This clonotype was sampled from an adult with an advanced solid tumor such as melanoma, head and neck, liver or kidney cancer. The CDR3 corresponds to CASSGGTGPYEQYF. The sequenced DNA is TGCGCCAGCAGTGGCGGCACAGGGCCCTACGAGCAGTACTTC.